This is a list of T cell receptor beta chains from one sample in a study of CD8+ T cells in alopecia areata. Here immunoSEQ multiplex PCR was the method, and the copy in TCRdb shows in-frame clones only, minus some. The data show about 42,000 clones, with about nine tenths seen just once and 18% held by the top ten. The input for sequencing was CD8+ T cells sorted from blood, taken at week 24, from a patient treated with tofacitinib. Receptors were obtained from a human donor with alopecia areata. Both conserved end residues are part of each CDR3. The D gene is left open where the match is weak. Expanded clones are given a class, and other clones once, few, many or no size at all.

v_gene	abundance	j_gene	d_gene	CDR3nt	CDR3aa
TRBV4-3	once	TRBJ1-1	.	TGCGCCAGCAGCCAGTGGGGGGGGGACACTGAAGCTTTCTTT	CASSQWGGDTEAFF
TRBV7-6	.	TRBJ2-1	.	TGTGCCAGCAGCTTAGCGGGGGGTCTCTACAATGAGCAGTTCTTC	CASSLAGGLYNEQFF
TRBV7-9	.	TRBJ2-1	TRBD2	TGTGCCAGCAGCTTCCTCACTAGCGGGGGGCCAGGTGAGCAGTTCTTC	CASSFLTSGGPGEQFF
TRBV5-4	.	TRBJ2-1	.	TGTGCCAGCAGCTTGTTCGGGGATGAGCAGTTCTTC	CASSLFGDEQFF
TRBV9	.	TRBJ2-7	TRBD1	TGTGCCAGCAGCGTAGGGACAGGAGGCGAGCAGTACTTC	CASSVGTGGEQYF
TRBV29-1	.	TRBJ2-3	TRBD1	TGCAGCGTTGAGGAGACAGGGCGGATCACAGATACGCAGTATTTT	CSVEETGRITDTQYF
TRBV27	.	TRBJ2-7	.	TGTGCCAGCTCAGACCGCGGGACAGCCCTCTACGAGCAGTACTTC	CASSDRGTALYEQYF
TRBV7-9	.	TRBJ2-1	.	TGTGCCAGCAGCCCGTTAACAGGGAGCAATGAGCAGTTCTTC	CASSPLTGSNEQFF
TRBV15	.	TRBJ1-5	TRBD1	TGTGCCACCAGCAGGGATGGACAGGGAGGTCAGCCCCAGCATTTT	CATSRDGQGGQPQHF
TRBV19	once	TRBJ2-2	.	TGTGCCAGTAGTATGACCGGATCGAACACCGGGGAGCTGTTTTTT	CASSMTGSNTGELFF
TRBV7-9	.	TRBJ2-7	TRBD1	TGTGCCAGCGCCGGGACAGGGGTTTACGAGCAGTACTTC	CASAGTGVYEQYF
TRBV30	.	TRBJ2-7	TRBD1	TGTGCCTGGAGTCCCTCAGGGGGCTGGAACGAGCAGTACTTC	CAWSPSGGWNEQYF
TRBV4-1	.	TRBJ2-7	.	TGCGCCAGCAGCCCCTTGCCAGGTGCCTCCTACGAGCAGTACTTC	CASSPLPGASYEQYF
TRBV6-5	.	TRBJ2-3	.	TGTGCCAGCAGTTACTCCGGCGGTGATACGCAGTATTTT	CASSYSGGDTQYF
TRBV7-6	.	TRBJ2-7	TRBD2	TGTGCCAGCAACCTTAGGGCAGACGGGACTAGTCTTTCCTACGAGCAGTACTTC	CASNLRADGTSLSYEQYF
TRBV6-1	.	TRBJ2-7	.	TGTGCCAGCAGTGGGACAGAGCTCCCTTACGAGCAGTACTTC	CASSGTELPYEQYF
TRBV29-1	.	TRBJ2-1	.	TGCAGCGTTGAAGGTCGACCCGCCTACAATGAGCAGTTCTTC	CSVEGRPAYNEQFF
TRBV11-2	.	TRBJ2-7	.	TGTGCCAGCAGCTTAGGTGGGCCTGAGGGCGAGCAGTACTTC	CASSLGGPEGEQYF
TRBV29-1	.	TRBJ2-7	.	TGCAGCGTTGCTGTCTATGACTCCTACGAGCAGTACTTC	CSVAVYDSYEQYF
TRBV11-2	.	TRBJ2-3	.	TGTGCCAGCAGCCTTTTTTCGAAACTGACAGATACGCAGTATTTT	CASSLFSKLTDTQYF
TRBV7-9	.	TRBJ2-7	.	TGTGCCAGCAGCCCTCCGACACCCGACCCCTTCGAGCAGTACTTC	CASSPPTPDPFEQYF
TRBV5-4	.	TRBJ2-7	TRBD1	TGTGCCAGTTTTAATACGGACAGGCACGAGCAGTACTTC	CASFNTDRHEQYF
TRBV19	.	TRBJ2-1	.	TGTGCCAGTAGTATCAGGGACGACCCCTACAATGAGCAGTTCTTC	CASSIRDDPYNEQFF
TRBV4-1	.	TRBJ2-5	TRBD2	TGCGCCAGCAGCCAAGGACTAGCCGGGGAGACCCAGTACTTC	CASSQGLAGETQYF
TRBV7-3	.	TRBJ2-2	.	TGTGCCAGCAGCTTAACTACGTACACCGGGGAGCTGTTTTTT	CASSLTTYTGELFF
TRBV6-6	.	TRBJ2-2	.	TGTGCCAGCAGCCCACAGGGCACCGGGGAGCTGTTTTTT	CASSPQGTGELFF
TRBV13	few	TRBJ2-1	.	TGTGCCAGCAGCTTAGCCGGGGAAAGGAACAATGAGCAGTTCTTC	CASSLAGERNNEQFF
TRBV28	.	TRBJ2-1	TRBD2	TGTGCCAGCAGTTCTCCTCGACTAGCGGGGGGACACCTTTCAAGCTCCTACAATGAGCAGTTCTTC	CASSSPRLAGGHLSSSYNEQFF
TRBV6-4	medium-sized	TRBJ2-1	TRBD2	TGTGCCAGCAGTGTACGGAGCGGGGGGGCCAATGAGCAGTTCTTC	CASSVRSGGANEQFF
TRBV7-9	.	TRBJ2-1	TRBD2	TGTGCCAGCAGCTTGTTAGGCGGGGGGGCGGACAATGAGCAGTTCTTC	CASSLLGGGADNEQFF
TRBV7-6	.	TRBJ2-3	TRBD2	TGTGCCAGCAGCTTAGTGACGCCGGGACTAGCTGACGGTGCAGATACGCAGTATTTT	CASSLVTPGLADGADTQYF
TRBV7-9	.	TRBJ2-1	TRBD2	TGTGCCAGCAGCCCGTATAGCGGGGGTCCCCAGTCTGAGCAGTTCTTC	CASSPYSGGPQSEQFF
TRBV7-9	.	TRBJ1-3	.	TGTGCCAGCAGCCCCTTTTCTCCTGGAAACACCATATATTTT	CASSPFSPGNTIYF
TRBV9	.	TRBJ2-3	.	TGTGCCAGCAGCCCCCCCAGTTACGATACGCAGTATTTT	CASSPPSYDTQYF
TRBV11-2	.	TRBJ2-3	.	TGTGCCAGCAGCTTAGTTGAGGGGCCAGATACGCAGTATTTT	CASSLVEGPDTQYF
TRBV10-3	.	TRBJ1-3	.	TGTGCCATCAGTGACAGGGCTCGTGGAAACACCATATATTTT	CAISDRARGNTIYF
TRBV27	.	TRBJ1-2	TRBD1	TGTGCCAGCAGTGGGACAGGGGGCTTCTATGGCCACACCTTC	CASSGTGGFYGHTF
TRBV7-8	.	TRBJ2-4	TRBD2	TGTGCCAGCAGCATAAGACTAGCTAGGGACATTCAGTACTTC	CASSIRLARDIQYF
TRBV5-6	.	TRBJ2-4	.	TGTGCCAGCAGCCCGGGGGCAGGAGTCAAAAACATTCAGTACTTC	CASSPGAGVKNIQYF
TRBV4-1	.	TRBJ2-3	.	TGCGCCAGCAGCCAAAGGAAAATGACGGGGACAACTGCAGTGCAGTATTTT	CASSQRKMTGTTAVQYF
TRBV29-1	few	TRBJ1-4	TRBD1	TGCAGCGTGCCATCGGACAGGGGAGTGGAAAAACTGTTTTTT	CSVPSDRGVEKLFF
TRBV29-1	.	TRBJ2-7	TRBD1	TGCAGCGTTCAGAGACAGGGGACCTACGAGCAGTACTTC	CSVQRQGTYEQYF
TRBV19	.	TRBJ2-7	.	TGTGCCAGTAGTATCTCCGTTATGAGCTCCTACGAGCAGTACTTC	CASSISVMSSYEQYF
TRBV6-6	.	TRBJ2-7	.	TGTGCCAGCAGTTACGCCACCTACGAGCAGTACTTC	CASSYATYEQYF
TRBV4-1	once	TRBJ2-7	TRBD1	TGCGCCAGCAGCCAAGAGTGGGACAGGGGACTCTACGAGCAGTACTTC	CASSQEWDRGLYEQYF
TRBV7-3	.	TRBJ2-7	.	TGTGCCAGCAGCCCAGATCCGGGACTCGGGCCCTACGAGCAGTACTTC	CASSPDPGLGPYEQYF
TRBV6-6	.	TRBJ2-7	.	TGTGCCAGCAGTTACTCGACTGCCTCCCCTACCCTCGAGCAGTACTTC	CASSYSTASPTLEQYF
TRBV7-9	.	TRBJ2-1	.	TGTGCCAGCATCCCAGCGGGTGGGTACAATGAGCAGTTCTTC	CASIPAGGYNEQFF
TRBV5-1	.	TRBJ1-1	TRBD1	TGCGCCAGCAGCTCCACCCAGGACAGGGGCAATGAAGCTTTCTTT	CASSSTQDRGNEAFF
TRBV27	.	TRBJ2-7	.	TGTGCCAGCAGTCCGTTCGGTTACGAGCAGTACTTC	CASSPFGYEQYF
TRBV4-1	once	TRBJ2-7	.	TGCGCCAGCAGCCAGGACCCCTCGATAGACGAGCAGTACTTC	CASSQDPSIDEQYF
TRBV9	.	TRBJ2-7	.	TGTGCCAGCAGCGTAGGGACCGACTCCTACGAGCAGTACTTC	CASSVGTDSYEQYF
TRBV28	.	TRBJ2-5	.	TGTGCCAGCACCCAATTATCCGAAGTCGCTTTACAAGAGACCCAGTACTTC	CASTQLSEVALQETQYF